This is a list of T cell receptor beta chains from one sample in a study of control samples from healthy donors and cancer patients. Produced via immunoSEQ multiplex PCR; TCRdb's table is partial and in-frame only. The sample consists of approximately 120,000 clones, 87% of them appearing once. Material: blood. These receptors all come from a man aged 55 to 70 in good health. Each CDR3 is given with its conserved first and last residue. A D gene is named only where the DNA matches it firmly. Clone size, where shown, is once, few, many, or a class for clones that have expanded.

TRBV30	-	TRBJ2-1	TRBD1	TGTGCCTGGGGACAGGTAGATGAGCAGTTCTTC	CAWGQVDEQFF
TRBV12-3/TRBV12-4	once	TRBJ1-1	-	TGTGCCAGCAGTCAGGACTTCACCCGGCCCCTTTTT	CASSQDFTRPLF
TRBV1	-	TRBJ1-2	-	TGCACCAGCAGCCAATACACCAGGCTGGAGGGAGATGGCTACACCTTC	CTSSQYTRLEGDGYTF
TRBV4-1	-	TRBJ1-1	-	TGCGCCAGCAGCCATCTCCCCCCCCGAGGGGGGGCTTTCTTT	CASSHLPPRGGAFF
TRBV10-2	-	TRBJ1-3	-	TGCGCCAGCAAACCGGGCTCTGGAAACACCATATATTTT	CASKPGSGNTIYF
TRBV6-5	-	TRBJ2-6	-	TGTGCCAGCAGCGGGAGCTCTGGGGCCAACGTCCTGACTTTC	CASSGSSGANVLTF
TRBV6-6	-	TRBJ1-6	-	TGTGCCAGCAGTTACAACCAGGAGCCCCTCCACTTT	CASSYNQEPLHF
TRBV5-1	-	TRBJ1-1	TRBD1	TGCGCCAGCAGCCCGGAGCAGGGGGACTTCACTGAAGCTTTCTTT	CASSPEQGDFTEAFF
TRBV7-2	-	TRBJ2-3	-	TGTGCCAGCAGCCCCCAGCCGGGGCAGCAGGATACGCAGTATTTT	CASSPQPGQQDTQYF
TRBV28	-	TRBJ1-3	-	TGTGCCAGCAGTTTAGCTGGAAACACCATATATTTT	CASSLAGNTIYF
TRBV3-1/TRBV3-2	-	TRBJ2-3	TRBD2	TGTGCCAGCAGCCAAGCTCATAGCGGGGAGGGCACAGATACGCAGTATTTT	CASSQAHSGEGTDTQYF
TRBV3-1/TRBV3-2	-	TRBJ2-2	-	TGTGCCAGCAGCCAAGGCTACCCCGGGGAGCTGTTTTTT	CASSQGYPGELFF
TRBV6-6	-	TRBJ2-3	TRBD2	TGTGCCAGCCGCCCCTCCGGGGGGGCCACAGATACGCAGTATTTT	CASRPSGGATDTQYF
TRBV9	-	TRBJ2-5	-	TGTGCCAGCAGCGTATCTGTCAGCCAAGAGACCCAGTACTTC	CASSVSVSQETQYF
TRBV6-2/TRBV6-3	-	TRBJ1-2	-	TGTGCCAGCAGTTGGCTTCTGGGCGTGTCTAACTATGGCTACACCTTC	CASSWLLGVSNYGYTF
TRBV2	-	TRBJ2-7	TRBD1	TGTGCCAGCCTCCCCGGACAGGGGATCTACGAGCAGTACTTC	CASLPGQGIYEQYF
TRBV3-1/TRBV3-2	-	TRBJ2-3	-	TGTGCCAGCAGCTCATCGGCAGGGGGGACAGATACGCAGTATTTT	CASSSSAGGTDTQYF
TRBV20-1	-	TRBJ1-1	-	TGCAGTGCTAGTAACCAGGAGGTCACTGAAGCTTTCTTT	CSASNQEVTEAFF
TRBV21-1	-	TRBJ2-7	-	TGTGCCAGCAGCAAAGCGGGGAGGGACAGGGCCTCCTACGAGCAGTACTTC	CASSKAGRDRASYEQYF
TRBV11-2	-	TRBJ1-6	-	TGTGCCAGCAGCCCGGGAGGGCATTATAATTCACCCCTCCACTTT	CASSPGGHYNSPLHF
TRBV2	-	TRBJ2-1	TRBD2	TGTGCCAGCAGTGAAGTCGGGGGGGCCGTTTACAATGAGCAGTTCTTC	CASSEVGGAVYNEQFF
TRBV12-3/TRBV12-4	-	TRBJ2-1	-	TGTGCCAGCAGTACCTTCCTGCGGAATGAGCAGTTCTTC	CASSTFLRNEQFF
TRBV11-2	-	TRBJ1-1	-	TGTGCCAGCAGCTTAGATATTGTTGGGGGCACTGAAGCTTTCTTT	CASSLDIVGGTEAFF
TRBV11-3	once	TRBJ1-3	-	TGTGCCAGCAGCCTACTAGAGAGCTCTGGAAACACCATATATTTT	CASSLLESSGNTIYF
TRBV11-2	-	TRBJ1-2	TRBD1	TGTGCCAGCAGCTCAAACAGGGGGCTGGTGTATGGCTACACCTTC	CASSSNRGLVYGYTF
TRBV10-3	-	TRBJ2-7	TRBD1	TGTGCCATCAGAAAGGACAGGTATGTCTACGAGCAGTACTTC	CAIRKDRYVYEQYF
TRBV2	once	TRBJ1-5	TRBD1	TGTGCCAGCAAAGGACAGGGCGGCCCGCCCCAGCATTTT	CASKGQGGPPQHF
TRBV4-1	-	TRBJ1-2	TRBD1	TGCGCCAGCAGCCCAGGGGGATCTGCCTCTCCCTATGGCTACACCTTC	CASSPGGSASPYGYTF